A single sample gave rise to the 8 T cell receptor beta chains below, sequenced in a study of T cells after yellow fever vaccination. TCRdb analysed the 5' RACE reads with MiXCR anew, one entry per CDR3 protein. The sample records more than 95,000 distinct CDR3 sequences, roughly 15% being singletons. This specimen was CD8+ T cells sorted from PBMCs, taken 5 days after the yellow fever booster vaccination. The receptors were sampled from a man aged 18 to 35 who received the YFV17D yellow fever vaccine.

The CDR3 spells CASSLANDAGRETQYF. The DNA for the CDR3 is TGCGCCAGCAGCTTGGCCAATGATGCAGGGAGAGAGACCCAGTACTTC. The chain couples TRBV5-1 to TRBJ2-5; D tentatively reads TRBD1 or TRBD2 (5 bases each). Germline-derived CDR1 and CDR2 are SGHRS and YFSETQ. The CDR3 has 16 residues. V dropped 0 bases and J dropped 4 bases, with 16 bases sitting between them. The full variable domain, in which reference TRBV5-1 and TRBJ2-5 provide the parts outside the CDR3, is KAGVTQTPRYLIKTRGQQVTLSCSPISGHRSVSWYQQTPGQGLQFLFEYFSETQRNKGNFPGRFSGRQFSNSRSEMNVSTLELGDSALYLCASSLANDAGRETQYFGPGTRLLVL.

CDR3 DNA: TGTGCCAGCAGTTACTATAATTCACCCCTCCACTTT. This translates into CASSYYNSPLHF. This chain uses TRBV6-5 with TRBJ1-6, with D uncertain. The germline V gene has CDR1 MNHEY and CDR2 SVGAGI. Trimming took 1 base from V and 5 from J, leaving 0 bases between them. The CDR3 loop spans 12 amino acids.

This chain links TRBV30 with TRBJ2-5; a weak D match, TRBD2 (7 bases). The CDR3 length is 14 residues. The V end was cut by 8 bases, the J end by 4 bases, with 20 bases between. CDR1 is GTSNPN and CDR2 is SVGIG in the germline V gene (reference sequence). The CDR3 loop is CALAGGAGVETQYF. In DNA, the CDR3 is TGTGCCCTCGCTGGGGGGGCAGGGGTAGAGACCCAGTACTTC.

The chain combines TRBV29-1 with TRBJ2-1; possibly TRBD1 or TRBD2 for D (5 bases each). This CDR3 is built from 10 residues. The ends were cut back, 4 bases at V and 8 bases at J, with 6 bases in the middle. Germline CDR1 and CDR2: SQVTM and ANQGSEA. CDR3 protein: CSVVGDEQFF. The CDR3 DNA reads TGCAGCGTTGTGGGGGATGAGCAGTTCTTC.

This clonotype was counted between two and nine times. The CDR3, as DNA: TGTGCCATCACCCAGGGAGCGCAAGCTTTCTTT. This gives the protein CAITQGAQAFF. This sequence joins TRBV10-3 and TRBJ1-1; the D gene is possibly TRBD1 (5 bases). Germline V gives CDR1 ENHRY, CDR2 SYGVKD. The CDR3 length is 11 residues. Trimming cost V 7 bases and J 9 bases, with 12 bases left between them.

This clonotype was recorded at least ten times. In DNA form, the CDR3 reads TGCAGCGTAAGGACAGGGGGCCTCTATGGCTACACCTTC. Residues: CSVRTGGLYGYTF. The V and J genes are TRBV29-1 and TRBJ1-2; 11 positions agree with TRBD1. Germline lookup yields CDR1 SQVTM and CDR2 ANQGSEA. This CDR3 region has 13 residues. V gave up 6 bases and J gave up 4 bases; unmatched junction bases: 4.

This clonotype was counted at least ten times. This sequence joins TRBV7-9 and TRBJ1-3; unclear D gene. Looked up from germline, CDR1 is SEHNR and CDR2 is FQNEAQ (reference sequence). V was clipped by 5 bases and J by 0 bases, with 11 bases between them. CDR3 size: 15 residues. CDR3 bases: TGTGCCAGCAGCCGTCACATCCCCTCTGGAAACACCATATATTTT. This codes for CASSRHIPSGNTIYF. Filled out from reference TRBV7-9 and TRBJ1-3, the complete variable domain reads DTGVSQNPRHKITKRGQNVTFRCDPISEHNRLYWYRQTLGQGPEFLTYFQNEAQLEKSRLLSDRFSAERPKGSFSTLEIQRTEQGDSAMYLCASSRHIPSGNTIYFGEGSWLTVV.

The chain joins TRBV4-3 to TRBJ2-7, with 10 bases fitting TRBD1. Germline loops: CDR1 LGHNA, CDR2 YSLEER. The CDR3 totals 15 residues. Trimming cost V 0 bases and J 5 bases; bases outside gene matches: 4. DNA for the CDR3: TGCGCCAGCAGCCAAGACGGGACAGGGGTAAACGAGCAGTACTTC. Its translation is CASSQDGTGVNEQYF.